This T cell receptor (beta chain) was sequenced in a study of blood T cell repertoires in COVID-19. On the study more broadly: PBMCs, B-cell-depleted T cells, or T cells provided the cDNA or gDNA that made up the material.

The V and J ends lost 4 bases and 5 bases, in that order; junction bases with no gene match: 11. CDR1 MDHEN and CDR2 SYDVKM come from the germline V gene. The CDR3 extends over 17 amino acids. In the authors' workflow: Amplified reference gene primers provided the basis for estimating nucleated cell counts. Only in-frame clones appear in the TCRdb table, and some are missing; sequencing was by immunoSEQ multiplex PCR. V, J and clone size derive from that table, while D and trimming were established from the DNA sequence. The sample holds approximately 120,000 clones, roughly 91% seen once. The sequenced material came from peripheral blood. This TCR came from a human donor with acute or convalescent COVID-19. The donor label of this sample is uncertain. This sequence joins TRBV28 and TRBJ1-2; TRBD1 matches at 12 bases. The CDR3 sequence is CASSSEGQGASGYGYTF. CDR3 nucleotides: TGTGCCAGCAGTTCCGAGGGACAGGGGGCTTCCGGATATGGCTACACCTTC.